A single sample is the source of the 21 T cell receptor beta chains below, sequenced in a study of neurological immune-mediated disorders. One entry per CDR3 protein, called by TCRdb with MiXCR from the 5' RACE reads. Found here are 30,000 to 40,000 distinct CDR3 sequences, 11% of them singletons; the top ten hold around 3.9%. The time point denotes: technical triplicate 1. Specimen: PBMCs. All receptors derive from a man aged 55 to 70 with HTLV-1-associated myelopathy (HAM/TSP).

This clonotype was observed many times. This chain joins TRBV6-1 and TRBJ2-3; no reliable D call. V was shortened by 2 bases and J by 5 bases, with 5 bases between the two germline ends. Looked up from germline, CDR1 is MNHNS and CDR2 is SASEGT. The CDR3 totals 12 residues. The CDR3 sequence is CASSEPGDTQYF. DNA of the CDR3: TGTGCCAGCAGTGAACCCGGAGATACGCAGTATTTT.

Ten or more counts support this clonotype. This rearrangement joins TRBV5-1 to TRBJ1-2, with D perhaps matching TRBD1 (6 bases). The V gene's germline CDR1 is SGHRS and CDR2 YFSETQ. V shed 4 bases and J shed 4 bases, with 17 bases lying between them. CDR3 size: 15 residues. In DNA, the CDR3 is TGCGCCAGCAGCGCGGGACCGCAAGGGGGCTATGGCTACACCTTC. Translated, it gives CASSAGPQGGYGYTF.

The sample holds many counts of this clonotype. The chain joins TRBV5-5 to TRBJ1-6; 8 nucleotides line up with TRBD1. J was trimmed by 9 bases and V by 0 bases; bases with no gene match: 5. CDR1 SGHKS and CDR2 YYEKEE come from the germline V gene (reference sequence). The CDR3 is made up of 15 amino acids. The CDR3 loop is CASSLDATGASPLHF. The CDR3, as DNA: TGTGCCAGCAGCTTGGATGCGACAGGGGCTTCACCCCTCCACTTT.

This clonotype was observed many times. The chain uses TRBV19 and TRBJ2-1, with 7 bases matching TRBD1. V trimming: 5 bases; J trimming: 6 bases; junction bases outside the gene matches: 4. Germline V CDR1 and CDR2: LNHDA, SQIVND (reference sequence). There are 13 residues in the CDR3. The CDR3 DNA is TGTGCCAGTAGTTTACAGGGGTTCAATGAGCAGTTCTTC. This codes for CASSLQGFNEQFF.

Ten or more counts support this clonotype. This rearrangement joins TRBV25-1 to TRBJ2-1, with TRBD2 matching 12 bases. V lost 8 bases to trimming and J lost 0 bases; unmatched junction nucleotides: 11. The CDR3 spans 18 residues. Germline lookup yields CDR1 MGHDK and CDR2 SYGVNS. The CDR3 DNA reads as TGTGCCAGCCGACCATCTAGCGGGAGGGGAAGCTCCTACAATGAGCAGTTCTTC. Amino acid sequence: CASRPSSGRGSSYNEQFF.

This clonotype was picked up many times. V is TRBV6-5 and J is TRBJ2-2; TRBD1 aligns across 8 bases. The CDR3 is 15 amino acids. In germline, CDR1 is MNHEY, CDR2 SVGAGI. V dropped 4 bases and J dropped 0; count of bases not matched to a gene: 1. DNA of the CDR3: TGTGCCAGCAGTTCGGACAGGGCGAACACCGGGGAGCTGTTTTTT. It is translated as CASSSDRANTGELFF.

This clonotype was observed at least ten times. CDR3 in amino acids: CASSAVGTGGGETQYF. In DNA form, the CDR3 reads TGTGCCAGCAGCGCAGTCGGGACTGGGGGGGGAGAGACCCAGTACTTC. This chain links TRBV9 with TRBJ2-5; 7 bases align to TRBD2. The V gene end was trimmed by 3 bases and the J gene end by 4 bases; junction bases not matched to a gene: 12. In germline, CDR1 is SGDLS, CDR2 YYNGEE. The CDR3 sequence is 16 residues long.

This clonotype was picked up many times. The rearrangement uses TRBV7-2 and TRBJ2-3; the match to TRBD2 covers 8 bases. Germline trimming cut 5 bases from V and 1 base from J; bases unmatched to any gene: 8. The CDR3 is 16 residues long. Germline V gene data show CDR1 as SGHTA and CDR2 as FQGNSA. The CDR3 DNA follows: TGTGCCAGCAGCCTGTCAGCGGGAGCGGGCACAGATACGCAGTATTTT. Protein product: CASSLSAGAGTDTQYF.

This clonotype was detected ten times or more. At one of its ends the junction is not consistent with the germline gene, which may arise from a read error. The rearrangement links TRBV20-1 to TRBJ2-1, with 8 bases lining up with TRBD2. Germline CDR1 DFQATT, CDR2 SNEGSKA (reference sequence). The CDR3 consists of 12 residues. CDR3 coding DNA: TGCAGTGCTAGACCCCTTAGCGGGATACTAGGCTTC. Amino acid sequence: CSARPLSGILGF.

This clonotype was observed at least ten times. The CDR3 DNA follows: TGTGCCAGCAGTTACTCTGATGGGGGGCGGGCAGCTTTCTTT. It specifies CASSYSDGGRAAFF. The gene calls are TRBV6-2 or TRBV6-3 and TRBJ1-1, with a weak D call TRBD1 (6 bases). This CDR3 comprises 14 residues. V was cut by 0 bases and J by 10 bases, with 15 bases left in between. Germline CDR1 is MNHEY and CDR2 is SVGEGT.

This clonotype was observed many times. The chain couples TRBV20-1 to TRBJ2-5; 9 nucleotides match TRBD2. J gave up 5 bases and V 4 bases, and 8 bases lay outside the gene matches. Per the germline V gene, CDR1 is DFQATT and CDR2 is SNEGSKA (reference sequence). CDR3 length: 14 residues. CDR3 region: CSATSGTVRETQYF. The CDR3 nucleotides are TGCAGTGCTACTAGCGGGACCGTGCGGGAGACCCAGTACTTC.

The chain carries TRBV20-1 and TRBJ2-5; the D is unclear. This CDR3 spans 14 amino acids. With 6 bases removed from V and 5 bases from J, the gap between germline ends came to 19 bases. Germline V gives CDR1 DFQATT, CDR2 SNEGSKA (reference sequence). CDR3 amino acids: CSAGLGGLRETQYF. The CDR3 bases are TGCAGTGCCGGGCTCGGCGGCCTCAGGGAGACCCAGTACTTC.

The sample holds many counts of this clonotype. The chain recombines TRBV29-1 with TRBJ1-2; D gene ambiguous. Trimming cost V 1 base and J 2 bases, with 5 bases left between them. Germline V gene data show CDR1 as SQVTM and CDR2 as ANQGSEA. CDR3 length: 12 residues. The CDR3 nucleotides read TGCAGCGTTGAAGTGGGGAACTATGGCTACACCTTC. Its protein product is CSVEVGNYGYTF.

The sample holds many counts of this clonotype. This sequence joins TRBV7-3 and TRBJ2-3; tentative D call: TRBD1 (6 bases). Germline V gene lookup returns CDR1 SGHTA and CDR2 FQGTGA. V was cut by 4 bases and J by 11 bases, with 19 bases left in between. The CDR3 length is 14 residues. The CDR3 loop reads CASSSSGSQGGQYF. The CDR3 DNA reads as TGTGCCAGCAGCTCCTCGGGCTCCCAAGGGGGGCAGTATTTT.

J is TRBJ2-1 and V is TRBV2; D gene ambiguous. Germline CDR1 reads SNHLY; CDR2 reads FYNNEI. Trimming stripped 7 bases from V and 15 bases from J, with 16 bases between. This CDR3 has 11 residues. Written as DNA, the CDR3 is TGTGCCAGCACCTTGTACAATGAGTTGTTCTTC. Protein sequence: CASTLYNELFF.

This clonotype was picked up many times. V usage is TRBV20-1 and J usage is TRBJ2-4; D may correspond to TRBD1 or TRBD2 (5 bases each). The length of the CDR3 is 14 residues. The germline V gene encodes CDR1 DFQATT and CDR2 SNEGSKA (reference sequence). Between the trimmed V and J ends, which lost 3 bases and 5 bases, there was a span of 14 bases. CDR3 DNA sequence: TGCAGTGCTAGTACGCCCGGGACCCAAAACATTCAGTACTTC. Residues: CSASTPGTQNIQYF.

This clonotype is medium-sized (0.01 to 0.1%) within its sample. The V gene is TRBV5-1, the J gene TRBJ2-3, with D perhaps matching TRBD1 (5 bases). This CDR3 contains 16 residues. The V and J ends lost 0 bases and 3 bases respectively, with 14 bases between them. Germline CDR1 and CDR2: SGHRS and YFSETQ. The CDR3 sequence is CASSLAGQGSTDTQYF. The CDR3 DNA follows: TGCGCCAGCAGCTTGGCCGGGCAGGGATCTACAGATACGCAGTATTTT.

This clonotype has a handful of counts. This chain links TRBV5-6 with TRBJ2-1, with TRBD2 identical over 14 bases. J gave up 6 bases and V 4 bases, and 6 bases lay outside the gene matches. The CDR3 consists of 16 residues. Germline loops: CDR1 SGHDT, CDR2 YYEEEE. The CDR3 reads CASSEKTSGRANEQFF. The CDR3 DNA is TGTGCCAGCAGCGAGAAGACTAGCGGGAGGGCCAATGAGCAGTTCTTC.

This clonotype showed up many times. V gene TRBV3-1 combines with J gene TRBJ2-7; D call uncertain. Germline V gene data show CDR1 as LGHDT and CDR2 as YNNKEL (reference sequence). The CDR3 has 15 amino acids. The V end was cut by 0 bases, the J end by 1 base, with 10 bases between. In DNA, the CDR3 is TGTGCCAGCAGCCAAGATGTGCCGACTTCCTACGAGCAGTACTTC. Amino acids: CASSQDVPTSYEQYF.

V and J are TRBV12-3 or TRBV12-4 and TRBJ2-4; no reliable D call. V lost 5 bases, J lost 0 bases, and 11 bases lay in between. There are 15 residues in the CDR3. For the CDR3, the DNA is TGTGCCAGCAGTATAAGACATCTAGCCAAAAACATTCAGTACTTC. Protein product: CASSIRHLAKNIQYF.

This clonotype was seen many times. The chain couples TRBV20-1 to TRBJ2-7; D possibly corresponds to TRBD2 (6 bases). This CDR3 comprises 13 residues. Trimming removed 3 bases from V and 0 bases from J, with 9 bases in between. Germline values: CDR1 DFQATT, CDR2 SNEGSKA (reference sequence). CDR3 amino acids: CSASAGTSYEQYF. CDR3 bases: TGCAGTGCTAGTGCGGGGACCTCCTACGAGCAGTACTTC.